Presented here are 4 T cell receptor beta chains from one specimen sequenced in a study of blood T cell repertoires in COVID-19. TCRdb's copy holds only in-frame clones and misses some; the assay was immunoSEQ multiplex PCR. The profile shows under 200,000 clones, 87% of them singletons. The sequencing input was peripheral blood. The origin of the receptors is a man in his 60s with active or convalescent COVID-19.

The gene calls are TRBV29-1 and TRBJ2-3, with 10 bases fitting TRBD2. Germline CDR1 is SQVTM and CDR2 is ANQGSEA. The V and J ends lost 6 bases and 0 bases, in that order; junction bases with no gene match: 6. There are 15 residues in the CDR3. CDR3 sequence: CSVAGGARSTDTQYF. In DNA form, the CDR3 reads TGCAGCGTAGCGGGGGGGGCCAGGAGCACAGATACGCAGTATTTT.

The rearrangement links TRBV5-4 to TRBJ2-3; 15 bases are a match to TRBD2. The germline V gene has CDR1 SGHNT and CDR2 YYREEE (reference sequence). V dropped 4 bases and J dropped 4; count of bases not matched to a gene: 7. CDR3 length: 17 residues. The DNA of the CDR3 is TGTGCCAGCAGCCCGGGGACTAGCGGGGGGACCCCAGATACGCAGTATTTT. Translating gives CASSPGTSGGTPDTQYF.

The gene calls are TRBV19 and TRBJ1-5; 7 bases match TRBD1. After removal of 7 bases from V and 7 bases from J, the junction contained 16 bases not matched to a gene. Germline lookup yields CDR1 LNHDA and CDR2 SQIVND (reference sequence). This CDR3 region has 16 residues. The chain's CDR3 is CASTPWGDRAGQPQHF. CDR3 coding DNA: TGTGCCAGTACCCCGTGGGGCGACAGGGCGGGACAGCCCCAGCATTTT.

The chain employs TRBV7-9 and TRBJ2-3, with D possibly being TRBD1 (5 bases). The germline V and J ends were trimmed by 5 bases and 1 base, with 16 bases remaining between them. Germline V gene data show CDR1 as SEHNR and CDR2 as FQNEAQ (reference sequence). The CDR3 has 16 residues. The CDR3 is CASSTWQGGGTDTQYF. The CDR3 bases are TGTGCCAGCAGCACGTGGCAGGGTGGTGGCACAGATACGCAGTATTTT.